Below, one T cell receptor (beta chain) is given with its context. Its antigen is unknown. The sample belongs to a study of T cells in Graves' hyperthyroidism and ophthalmopathy. General study points: Ophthalmopathy stood apart from stable hyperthyroidism in a 13 V-J model.

Diagnoses used clinical symptoms, serum thyroxine and TRAb, thyroid ultrasound and orbital computed tomography. Amplification of TCR beta CDR3 regions used RNA as the template. TCR CDR3 underwent first-round RT-PCR with the HTBI primer set. TCRdb processed the multiplex PCR reads anew with MiXCR; each CDR3 protein has one entry. Here the sample spans roughly 98,000 distinct CDR3 sequences, roughly 37% being singletons. The clonotype comes from a woman aged 30 to 39 with Graves' hyperthyroidism. Sequenced material: peripheral blood or thyroid tissue (not recorded which).

The CDR3 nucleotides read TGTGCCAGCAGCGTAGGGGGTGAGGGTGAAAAACTGTTTTTT. Amino acids: CASSVGGEGEKLFF. The chain is built from TRBV2 and TRBJ1-4, with a tentative D call TRBD1 (6 bases). V lost 6 bases and J 7 bases, leaving 15 bases between the germline ends. CDR1 and CDR2 from the germline V gene are SNHLY and FYNNEI. The CDR3 loop spans 14 amino acids.